Below are 8 T cell receptor beta chains sequenced from a single sample in a study of regulatory T cells in long-lasting Graves disease. Arm-PCR with iRepertoire HTBI primers amplified the CDR3 regions for these TCR beta libraries. Each CDR3 protein is one row after TCRdb ran MiXCR on the multiplex PCR reads. The table records under 300,000 distinct CDR3 sequences, around 20% of them present only once. As for time point: newly diagnosed GD, antithyroid drugs for less than 3 months. The TCR library was prepared using RNA isolated from PBMCs. The starting material was peripheral blood mononuclear cells (PBMCs), obtained at new diagnosis, from a patient treated with antithyroid drugs. The origin of the receptors is a female donor with Graves disease.

There are a few counts of this clonotype. This may be a read error: a much more frequent sequence differs by one nucleotide. V and J are TRBV13 and TRBJ2-5; D gene unclear. CDR3 size: 12 residues. Germline values: CDR1 PRHDT, CDR2 FYEKMQ (reference sequence). The DNA of the CDR3 is TGTACCAGCAGCTCGTACCAAGAGACCCAGTACTTC. Its protein product is CTSSSYQETQYF.

This clonotype was counted many times. The chain carries TRBV14 and TRBJ2-1, with no clear D. Germline V gives CDR1 SGHDN, CDR2 FVKESK. V was shortened by 2 bases and J by 11 bases, with 10 bases between the two germline ends. The CDR3 loop spans 12 amino acids. This CDR3 is CASSQPLSKQFF. CDR3 nucleotide sequence: TGTGCCAGCAGCCAACCATTGAGTAAGCAGTTCTTC. Full variable domain (missing parts from reference TRBV14 and TRBJ2-1): EAGVTQFPSHSVIEKGQTVTLRCDPISGHDNLYWYRRVMGKEIKFLLHFVKESKQDESGMPNNRFLAERTGGTYSTLKVQPAELEDSGVYFCASSQPLSKQFFGPGTRLTVL.

This clonotype was counted ten times or more. This chain uses TRBV30 with TRBJ2-2; 15 bases line up with TRBD2. V lost 8 bases, J lost 5 bases, and 18 bases stayed unmatched. The CDR3 is 19 residues long. Germline CDR1 and CDR2: GTSNPN and SVGIG (reference sequence). The CDR3: CAHLPRRTSGRERTGELFF. CDR3 nucleotide sequence: TGTGCCCACCTACCCCGGAGGACTAGCGGGAGGGAGAGAACCGGGGAGCTGTTTTTT.

In its sample, this clonotype was seen many times. The J gene is TRBJ2-7, the V gene TRBV11-2; 7 bases align to TRBD1. CDR3 size: 15 residues. V gave up 0 bases and J gave up 3 bases; unmatched junction bases: 5. Germline V gives CDR1 SGHAT, CDR2 FQNNGV. The CDR3 loop reads CASSLEAGGIYEQYF. The CDR3 coding sequence is TGTGCCAGCAGCTTAGAGGCAGGGGGAATCTACGAGCAGTACTTC. The full variable domain, with the rest looked up from reference TRBV11-2 and TRBJ2-7, is EAGVAQSPRYKIIEKRQSVAFWCNPISGHATLYWYQQILGQGPKLLIQFQNNGVVDDSQLPKDRFSAERLKGVDSTLKIQPAKLEDSAVYLCASSLEAGGIYEQYFGPGTRLTVT.

In its sample, this clonotype was seen many times. This chain uses TRBV18 with TRBJ1-1, with 8 bases fitting TRBD1. The V segment lost 3 bases and the J segment 4 bases; nucleotides outside the gene matches: 4. Germline lookup yields CDR1 KGHSH and CDR2 LQKENI. The CDR3 spans 14 residues. Written as DNA, the CDR3 is TGTGCCAGCTCACCGGACAGGGTTCCCACTGAAGCTTTCTTT. It specifies CASSPDRVPTEAFF.

The chain employs TRBV19 and TRBJ1-5; the D is unclear. The CDR3 is 13 residues long. The V gene's germline CDR1 is LNHDA and CDR2 SQIVND (reference sequence). Trimming took off 1 base at V and 6 bases at J, with 7 bases between the two ends. Written as DNA, the CDR3 is TGTGCCAGTAGTATAGCGGTCTTTCAGCCCCAGCATTTT. Translated: CASSIAVFQPQHF.

This clonotype was found a few times. This rearrangement joins TRBV20-1 to TRBJ2-5, with D perhaps TRBD2 (7 bases). Germline V gives CDR1 DFQATT, CDR2 SNEGSKA (reference sequence). V was pared by 0 bases and J by 3 bases, with 35 bases between. This CDR3 is 22 amino acids long. The CDR3 loop is CSARDAALGGGPRRGTEETQYF. Here the CDR3 DNA reads TGCAGTGCTAGAGATGCAGCACTGGGAGGGGGTCCAAGGAGGGGGACTGAAGAGACCCAGTACTTC.

There are many counts of this clonotype. The chain carries TRBV12-3 or TRBV12-4 and TRBJ2-7; no firm D call. V was cut by 5 bases and J by 7 bases, with 12 bases left in between. CDR3 length equals 12 residues. The CDR3 DNA is TGTGCCAGCAGTCCGAGCTTTGGGGAGCAGTACTTC. Residues: CASSPSFGEQYF.